This T cell receptor beta chain was retrieved from a study of blood T cell repertoires in COVID-19. Whole-study context: The samples span acute and convalescent COVID-19 from the United States, Italy and Spain. Nucleic acid was either cDNA or gDNA, and it came from T cells, B-cell-depleted T cells, or PBMCs.

Original processing notes: Cell counts per sample came from amplifying reference gene primers. Using immunoSEQ multiplex PCR, the repertoire was profiled, and TCRdb retains in-frame clones only, with some absent. V, J and clone size are taken as reported in that table, and D and trimming were inferred from the DNA itself. This sample has about 280,000 clones, with about nine tenths found just once. This clone was observed a single time. What was sequenced was PBMCs or T cells enriched from blood (not recorded which). The receptor comes from a woman in her sixties who had recovered from COVID-19.

The DNA of the CDR3 is TGTGCCAGCAGCAAGACTAGCGGGGGACAAGAGACCCAGTACTTC. It is translated as CASSKTSGGQETQYF. The chain joins TRBV5-4 to TRBJ2-5; 12 positions match TRBD2. CDR3 length: 15 amino acids. The V segment lost 4 bases and the J segment 2 bases; nucleotides outside the gene matches: 3. Per germline, CDR1 SGHNT and CDR2 YYREEE (reference sequence).